Many counts were recorded for the clone carrying this TCR beta chain. This specimen comes from a study of HIV-infected patients and healthy controls. All unsorted peripheral T cells were captured because whole blood was used without fractionation. Approximately 500 ng RNA was reverse transcribed with alpha and beta constant-region primers. Using multiplexing indices, alpha and beta chain libraries were generated apart by chain-specific third strand synthesis. The SP2 site served as the priming point for second strand synthesis. In TCRdb, the 5' RACE reads were re-called with MiXCR into one record per CDR3 protein. Among roughly 10,000 distinct CDR3 sequences listed, around 5.3% were seen once. The source material was blood, sampled before antiretroviral therapy. The sequence derives from an adult with HIV infection.

CDR3: CASSPVGSGANVLTF. DNA of the CDR3: TGTGCCAGCAGCCCCGTGGGCTCTGGGGCCAACGTCCTGACTTTC. V and J are TRBV4-2 and TRBJ2-6; D is unclear. CDR1 is LGHNA and CDR2 is YNFKEQ in the germline V gene. The CDR3 has 15 amino acids. V was shortened by 4 bases and J by 0 bases, with 7 bases between the two germline ends.